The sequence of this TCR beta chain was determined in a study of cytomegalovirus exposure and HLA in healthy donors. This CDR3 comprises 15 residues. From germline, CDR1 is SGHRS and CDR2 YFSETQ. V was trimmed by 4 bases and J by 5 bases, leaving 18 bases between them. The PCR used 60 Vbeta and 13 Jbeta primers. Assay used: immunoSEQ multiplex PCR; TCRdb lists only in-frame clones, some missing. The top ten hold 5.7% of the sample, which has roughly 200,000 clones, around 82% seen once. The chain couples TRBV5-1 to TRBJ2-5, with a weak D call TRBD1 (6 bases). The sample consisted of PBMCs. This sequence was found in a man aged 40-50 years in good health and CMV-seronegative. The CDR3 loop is CASSQGTSRGETQYF. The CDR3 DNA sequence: TGCGCCAGCAGCCAGGGGACCTCCCGAGGGGAGACCCAGTACTTC.